The text below deals with one TCR beta chain. Its antigen is undetermined. This sample is drawn from a study of T cells after yellow fever vaccination. CDR1 SGDLS and CDR2 YYNGEE come from the germline V gene. The CDR3 has 20 amino acids. J gave up 5 bases and V 0 bases, and 18 bases lay outside the gene matches. Study-level findings and limits: Abundant clonotypes from the bulk population could get into FACS-sorted repertoires as contaminants. Relatively few clonotypes were ones that appeared in both CD4 and CD8 compartments.

TCRdb re-derived calls from the 5' RACE reads in MiXCR, one entry per CDR3 protein. The sample holds 620,000 or so distinct CDR3 sequences; approximately 16% are singletons and the top ten take 17%. The sequence was collected from a man aged 18-30 years who received the YFV17D yellow fever vaccine. This chain joins TRBV9 and TRBJ2-2; 8 positions agree with TRBD1. Sequenced here: PBMCs, sampled roughly 5 days after the first yellow fever vaccination. The chain's CDR3 is CASSVASSGQGFLNTGELFF. The CDR3, as DNA: TGTGCCAGCAGCGTAGCTTCTTCAGGACAGGGTTTTCTTAATACCGGGGAGCTGTTTTTT.